The 20 T cell receptor beta chains below all came from one sample that was sequenced in a study of T-cell memory formation after mild COVID-19. TCRdb itself ran the 5' RACE reads through MiXCR, one entry per CDR3 protein. The sample has a few hundred thousand distinct CDR3 sequences, roughly 21% seen once. The sample taken for sequencing was PBMCs or a T cell subset sorted from them (not recorded which). The receptors were sampled from an adult woman who had mild COVID-19 (a few samples of this study predate the infection). Cell type and time point are not known.

V gene TRBV2 combines with J gene TRBJ2-4; maybe TRBD2 (5 bases). The V gene lost 6 bases and the J gene lost 9 bases, with 18 bases spanning the gap. Germline-derived CDR1 and CDR2 are SNHLY and FYNNEI. The CDR3 loop spans 14 amino acids. CDR3 sequence: CASSLTPGDGIQYF. In DNA form, the CDR3 reads TGTGCCAGCAGCCTGACTCCCGGGGATGGCATTCAGTACTTC.

V is TRBV20-1 and J is TRBJ1-6; the D gene is possibly TRBD1 (6 bases). The CDR3 sequence is 12 residues long. V was shortened by 2 bases and J by 13 bases, with 12 bases between the two germline ends. The germline gives CDR1 DFQATT, CDR2 SNEGSKA (reference sequence). In DNA, the CDR3 is TGCAGTGCTAGACAGGGGCTTGAGCCCCTCCACTTT. As protein: CSARQGLEPLHF.

The rearrangement links TRBV5-4 to TRBJ2-4; the D gene is possibly TRBD2 (5 bases). This CDR3 spans 16 amino acids. From germline, CDR1 is SGHNT and CDR2 YYREEE (reference sequence). The V and J ends lost 0 bases and 7 bases respectively, with 17 bases between them. Here the CDR3 reads CASSLAVFGEWNIQYF. DNA for the CDR3: TGTGCCAGCAGCTTGGCCGTCTTCGGGGAATGGAACATTCAGTACTTC.

V usage is TRBV4-3 and J usage is TRBJ2-4; the D gene could be TRBD1 or TRBD2 (6 bases each). CDR3 size: 14 residues. Deletions cut 4 bases from V and 6 bases from J, with 13 bases between. The germline V gene has CDR1 LGHNA and CDR2 YSLEER. CDR3 protein: CASSPYEGGNIQYF. CDR3 bases: TGCGCCAGCAGCCCTTATGAGGGGGGAAACATTCAGTACTTC.

This clonotype was seen only a few times. This CDR3 is CASSQAGGRAGNEQFF. The CDR3 coding sequence is TGTGCCAGCAGCCAAGCTGGCGGGAGGGCCGGAAATGAGCAGTTCTTC. The chain links TRBV4-2 to TRBJ2-1; TRBD2 matches at 9 bases. Germline V CDR1 and CDR2: LGHNA, YNFKEQ. The CDR3 length is 16 residues. The V and J ends lost 1 base and 7 bases, in that order; junction bases with no gene match: 8.

This clonotype appeared a few times. The V call is TRBV11-3, the J call TRBJ2-1, with 11 bases fitting TRBD1. V dropped 6 bases and J dropped 5; count of bases not matched to a gene: 6. This CDR3 is 15 amino acids long. Germline V CDR1 and CDR2: SGHNT, YENEEA. The CDR3 here is CASSLGQGVHNEQFF. CDR3 nucleotide sequence: TGTGCCAGCAGTCTGGGACAGGGGGTCCACAATGAGCAGTTCTTC.

In this sample, this clonotype turned up a few times. The CDR3 protein is CASSLVSGRPGNEQFF. For the CDR3, the DNA is TGTGCCAGCAGCTTAGTTAGCGGGAGACCCGGCAATGAGCAGTTCTTC. The chain uses TRBV7-2 and TRBJ2-1, with 9 bases matching TRBD2. Germline CDR1 reads SGHTA; CDR2 reads FQGNSA. This CDR3 contains 16 residues. The junction had 7 bases not matched to a gene; V was cut back by 1 base and J by 6 bases.

The J gene is TRBJ2-1, the V gene TRBV5-1, with 14 bases matching TRBD2. The CDR3 runs 19 residues. Germline values: CDR1 SGHRS, CDR2 YFSETQ. With 3 bases clipped from V and 1 base from J, the junction kept 9 bases outside the gene matches. CDR3 nucleotides: TGCGCCAGCAGCTACCGGGGGACTAGCGGGAGACTATCCTACAATGAGCAGTTCTTC. Its translation is CASSYRGTSGRLSYNEQFF.

The chain is built from TRBV6-5 and TRBJ1-3; the D is unclear. CDR1 is MNHEY and CDR2 is SVGAGI in the germline V gene. The V end lost 0 bases, the J end lost 0 bases, and 9 bases lay between the germline ends. The CDR3 is 16 residues long. The CDR3 protein is CASSYSSGPSGNTIYF. The CDR3 DNA is TGTGCCAGCAGTTACTCCTCGGGCCCCTCTGGAAACACCATATATTTT.

The table lists this clonotype with a count of one. V usage is TRBV5-1 and J usage is TRBJ2-3, with TRBD2 matching 8 bases. The CDR3 has 15 amino acids. Germline V gives CDR1 SGHRS, CDR2 YFSETQ. V lost 4 bases and J lost 2; bases outside the gene matches: 6. The CDR3 protein is CASSRGSGTTDTQYF. The CDR3 nucleotides are TGCGCCAGCAGCCGTGGTAGCGGGACCACAGATACGCAGTATTTT.

This clonotype has more than one count but fewer than ten. CDR3 nucleotides: TGTGCCAGCAGTGCTAGCGGGAGCGGGGAGACCCAGTACTTC. Translation: CASSASGSGETQYF. V is TRBV12-3 or TRBV12-4 and J is TRBJ2-5, with TRBD2 matching 10 bases. The trim removed 5 bases at V and 5 bases at J, leaving 5 bases unmatched. The CDR3 sequence is 14 residues long.

Many counts were recorded for this clonotype. The chain links TRBV3-1 to TRBJ2-5; 10 positions match TRBD1. The CDR3 sequence is 15 residues long. Trimming at V came to 4 bases and at J to 4 bases, leaving 6 bases not matched to a gene. Germline CDR1 reads LGHDT; CDR2 reads YNNKEL (reference sequence). The CDR3 is CASSRRQGARETQYF. In DNA, the CDR3 is TGTGCCAGCAGCCGGAGACAGGGGGCAAGAGAGACCCAGTACTTC.

This clonotype was detected a few times. The chain links TRBV12-3 or TRBV12-4 to TRBJ2-7; 7 nucleotides align to TRBD1. V shed 6 bases, J shed 3 bases, and the junction held 11 bases outside the gene matches. This CDR3 contains 15 residues. In DNA, the CDR3 is TGTGCCAGCAGCCTACCGGGACAGCGCGTCTACGAGCAGTACTTC. Translation: CASSLPGQRVYEQYF.

A few counts support this clonotype. The chain is built from TRBV5-1 and TRBJ2-1, with 15 bases identical to TRBD2. The CDR3 is made up of 16 amino acids. J lost 6 bases, V lost 3 bases, and 4 bases had no gene match. The germline CDR1 and CDR2 sequences are SGHRS and YFSETQ. The CDR3 DNA reads as TGCGCCAGCAGCTGGGGACTAGCGGGAGGTATCAATGAGCAGTTCTTC. Amino acids: CASSWGLAGGINEQFF.

This clonotype was detected only a few times. The chain links TRBV7-9 to TRBJ1-1; D gene ambiguous. The CDR3 is 14 residues long. Per the germline V gene, CDR1 is SEHNR and CDR2 is FQNEAQ (reference sequence). Trimming took off 1 base at V and 7 bases at J, with 13 bases between the two ends. The CDR3 DNA is TGTGCCAGCAGCTTAGACCTGGGATTGAGTGAAGCTTTCTTT. It translates to CASSLDLGLSEAFF.

The V gene is TRBV5-1, the J gene TRBJ1-6; a possible D gene is TRBD1 (6 bases). This CDR3 has 16 residues. V lost 2 bases to trimming and J lost 6 bases, with 15 bases between them. The germline V gene has CDR1 SGHRS and CDR2 YFSETQ. CDR3 amino acids: CASSFGQSHPNSPLHF. Written as DNA, the CDR3 is TGCGCCAGCAGCTTCGGACAGAGCCATCCTAATTCACCCCTCCACTTT.

This clonotype has only one observation. The chain recombines TRBV4-1 with TRBJ2-7, with D perhaps given as TRBD1 or TRBD2 (5 bases each). CDR3 size: 13 residues. CDR1 and CDR2 (germline): MGHRA, YSYEKL. V was cut by 1 base and J by 6 bases, with 10 bases left in between. CDR3 in DNA: TGCGCCAGCAGCCAAGTGTGGGGGACCGAGCAGTACTTC. It yields the protein CASSQVWGTEQYF.

A few counts support this clonotype. This chain joins TRBV9 and TRBJ2-2, with D uncertain. CDR3 length equals 11 residues. Germline CDR1 reads SGDLS; CDR2 reads YYNGEE. Trimming shortened V by 5 bases and J by 6 bases, and 5 bases separated the two germline ends. DNA for the CDR3: TGTGCCAGCAGGGATCCCGGGGAGCTGTTTTTT. Protein sequence: CASRDPGELFF.

This clonotype was counted ten times or more. J is TRBJ2-2 and V is TRBV20-1, with D maybe TRBD1 (6 bases). V was clipped by 3 bases and J by 2 bases, with 13 bases between them. This CDR3 is 15 amino acids long. Germline V gene lookup returns CDR1 DFQATT and CDR2 SNEGSKA (reference sequence). The CDR3 loop is CSARVEGTNTGELFF. CDR3 bases: TGCAGTGCTAGGGTTGAAGGGACAAACACCGGGGAGCTGTTTTTT.

The chain couples TRBV5-1 to TRBJ2-3, with D maybe TRBD1 (5 bases). The CDR3 sequence is 13 residues long. Germline V gene sequence: CDR1 SGHRS, CDR2 YFSETQ. V dropped 1 base and J dropped 5 bases, with 8 bases sitting between them. The CDR3 bases are TGCGCCAGCAGCTTGAGACAGTTAGATACGCAGTATTTT. This gives the protein CASSLRQLDTQYF.